This TCR beta chain is drawn from a study of CD8+ T cells in alopecia areata. Worth noting for this clone: Its antigen is unidentified.

Study conclusions and caveats: Clonality exceeded that of normal scalp in lesional scalp, most notably in alopecia totalis/universalis.

Sequencing used cDNA as its template, made by extracting RNA and reverse transcribing it. Measured with immunoSEQ multiplex PCR; TCRdb has only the in-frame clones, and not every one. The sample consists of 100,000 to 150,000 clones, approximately 49% of them appearing once. Germline V CDR1 and CDR2: SGHDT, YYEEEE. Unmatched junction bases numbered 6, after V lost 4 bases and J lost 4 bases. The CDR3 totals 14 residues. The genes are TRBV5-6 and TRBJ2-7; the match to TRBD1 covers 9 bases. This clonotype was obtained from a human donor with alopecia areata. Here the sequenced sample was CD8+ T cells sorted from blood, taken at week 0. CDR3: CASSRDREGYEQYF. DNA for the CDR3: TGTGCCAGCAGCCGGGACAGGGAGGGATACGAGCAGTACTTC.